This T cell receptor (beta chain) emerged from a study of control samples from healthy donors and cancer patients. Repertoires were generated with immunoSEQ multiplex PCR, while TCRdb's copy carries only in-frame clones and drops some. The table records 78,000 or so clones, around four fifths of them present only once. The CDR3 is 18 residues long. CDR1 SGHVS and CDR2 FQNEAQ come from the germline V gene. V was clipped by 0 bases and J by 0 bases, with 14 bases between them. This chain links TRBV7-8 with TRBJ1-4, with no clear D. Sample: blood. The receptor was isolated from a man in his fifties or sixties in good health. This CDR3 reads CASSLAPVSAATNEKLFF. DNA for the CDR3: TGTGCCAGCAGCTTAGCGCCAGTCTCCGCAGCAACTAATGAAAAACTGTTTTTT.